This T cell receptor (beta chain) was recorded in a study of blood T cell repertoires in COVID-19. Study overall: Acute-phase and convalescent COVID-19 samples originated in the United States, Italy and Spain. T cells, B-cell-depleted T cells, or PBMCs supplied cDNA or gDNA.

Methods used by the authors: Amplifying reference gene primers gave estimates of nucleated cell counts. Repertoires were generated with immunoSEQ multiplex PCR, while TCRdb's copy carries only in-frame clones and drops some. The DNA was the basis for D and trimming; V, J and clone size are from that table. The sample holds 250,000 to 350,000 clones; roughly 89% are singletons and the top ten take 3%. This clone was counted between two and nine times. CDR1 LGHDT and CDR2 YNNKEL come from the germline V gene (reference sequence). This CDR3 is 15 amino acids long. The V end was cut by 1 base, the J end by 4 bases, with 13 bases between.

The genes are TRBV3-1 (or the pseudogene TRBV3-2) and TRBJ1-1; possible D gene TRBD1, 6 bases. Sequencing was carried out using peripheral blood. This clonotype originated in a woman in her 30s with active or convalescent COVID-19. DNA for the CDR3: TGTGCCAGCAGCCAAGCCTCTACAGGGATCACTGAAGCTTTCTTT. The encoded protein is CASSQASTGITEAFF.